This T cell receptor beta chain derives from a study of T cell repertoires in cytomegalovirus infection. V was pared by 3 bases and J by 1 base, with 11 bases of the junction left unmatched. Germline values: CDR1 SGHDT, CDR2 YYEEEE. This CDR3 is built from 17 residues. As regards this clonotype: Its cognate antigen is unknown.

TCRdb itself ran the reads through MiXCR, one entry per CDR3 protein. Of 680,000 or so distinct CDR3 sequences listed, about 30% are singletons. This chain links TRBV5-6 with TRBJ1-2; 8 nucleotides match TRBD1. Sequencing used cultured PBMCs, obtained from culture after CMV antigen stimulation. This clonotype was sampled from a human donor in good health (CMV status not recorded). Some clones in this sample may be carry-over from other donors' samples. Here the CDR3 reads CASSSRQGRSLNYGYTF. Written as DNA, the CDR3 is TGTGCCAGCAGCTCCCGACAGGGGAGAAGTCTTAACTATGGCTACACCTTC.